This T cell receptor (beta chain) is from a study of CD8 T cells in Susac syndrome. RNA amounts of about 0.5 to 1 ug underwent reverse transcription with random hexamers. A single record per CDR3 protein comes from TCRdb applying MiXCR to the immunoSEQ multiplex PCR reads. Among 150,000 to 180,000 distinct CDR3 sequences listed, just under 97% were seen once. Included as multiple sclerosis controls were treatment-naive patients who had stable or active relapsing-remitting disease. Sequenced input: CD8+ T cells from PBMCs. The TCR comes from a human donor with multiple sclerosis.

CDR3 protein: CASSQAAGHYGYTF. The CDR3 DNA sequence: TGCGCCAGCAGCCAAGCCGCAGGGCACTATGGCTACACCTTC. The chain carries TRBV4-1 and TRBJ1-2, with D perhaps TRBD1 (5 bases). Trimming removed 1 base at V and 3 bases at J, with 9 bases between. Germline CDR1 and CDR2: MGHRA and YSYEKL. The CDR3 is 14 amino acids.